These 19 T cell receptor beta chains were all obtained from the same sample, sequenced in a study of T cell changes during pregnancy in multiple sclerosis (dated by TCRdb to between 2018 and 2020). Library prep was done by the immunoSEQ multiplex PCR assay. In TCRdb, the immuneACCESS table is reduced to in-frame sequences with V and J assigned. These tables do not hold every clone; where another copy was compared, an unresolved V gene accounts for under half, and the others remain unexplained. For this sample there are tens of thousands of clones; nearly 95% appear just once. The top ten hold more than 0.75% of the sample. The source material was peripheral blood, sampled in the second trimester of pregnancy. The receptor set was obtained from a female donor in good health, enrolled as a control in a pregnancy study.

J is TRBJ2-2 and V is TRBV14, with TRBD2 as a possible D gene (6 bases). The CDR3 contains 16 residues. Trimming removed 1 base at V and 4 bases at J, with 13 bases between. Germline CDR1 reads SGHDN; CDR2 reads FVKESK. As DNA, the CDR3 is TGTGCCAGCAGCCAAGCTCCAGCGCGGGGCACCGGGGAGCTGTTTTTT. Its translation: CASSQAPARGTGELFF.

The V and J genes are TRBV20-1 and TRBJ1-1; D gene unclear. The CDR3 runs to 11 residues. Per the germline V gene, CDR1 is DFQATT and CDR2 is SNEGSKA (reference sequence). Trimming removed 8 bases from V and 0 bases from J, with 7 bases in between. The CDR3 region has the DNA TGCAGTCCGCAGATGAACACTGAAGCTTTCTTT. Translating gives CSPQMNTEAFF.

The chain carries TRBV6-6 and TRBJ2-7; TRBD1 matches 8 bases. This CDR3 has 14 amino acids. Looked up from germline, CDR1 is MNHNY and CDR2 is SVGAGI (reference sequence). The V gene end was trimmed by 6 bases and the J gene end by 3 bases; junction bases not matched to a gene: 7. In DNA, the CDR3 is TGTGCCAGCAGAGTTCGCGGACAGGGCTACGAGCAGTACTTC. Protein sequence: CASRVRGQGYEQYF.

The rearrangement links TRBV10-3 to TRBJ2-1; 11 bases are shared with TRBD2. This CDR3 contains 17 residues. Germline CDR1 and CDR2: ENHRY and SYGVKD. V was clipped by 1 base and J by 8 bases; unmatched bases: 10. In DNA, the CDR3 is TGTGCCATCAGTGAGTTGGAACTAGCGGGAGATAAACATGAGCAGTTCTTC. Encoded protein: CAISELELAGDKHEQFF.

The chain employs TRBV7-2 and TRBJ2-5; TRBD1 agrees at 8 bases. The germline V gene has CDR1 SGHTA and CDR2 FQGNSA. CDR3 length: 16 amino acids. V lost 1 base and J lost 5; bases outside the gene matches: 9. CDR3 sequence (DNA): TGTGCCAGCAGCTTAGAAGGGCAGGGGGCGCGGGAGACCCAGTACTTC. Protein product: CASSLEGQGARETQYF. The full variable domain, in which reference TRBV7-2 and TRBJ2-5 provide the parts outside the CDR3, is GAGVSQSPSNKVTEKGKDVELRCDPISGHTALYWYRQSLGQGLEFLIYFQGNSAPDKSGLPSDRFSAERTGGSVSTLTIQRTQQEDSAVYLCASSLEGQGARETQYFGPGTRLLVL.

The chain employs TRBV5-1 and TRBJ2-3; tentatively, D is TRBD1 (6 bases). CDR1 is SGHRS, CDR2 YFSETQ, per germline. The CDR3 runs to 15 residues. The V end lost 0 bases, the J end lost 3 bases, and 11 bases lay between the germline ends. In DNA, the CDR3 is TGCGCCAGCAGCTTGGAGGGGGTGAAGACAGATACGCAGTATTTT. Translating gives CASSLEGVKTDTQYF. Variable domain in full (rest from reference TRBV5-1 and TRBJ2-3): KAGVTQTPRYLIKTRGQQVTLSCSPISGHRSVSWYQQTPGQGLQFLFEYFSETQRNKGNFPGRFSGRQFSNSRSEMNVSTLELGDSALYLCASSLEGVKTDTQYFGPGTRLTVL.

This chain links TRBV9 with TRBJ2-3; possible D gene TRBD1, 8 bases. Germline V lookup: CDR1 SGDLS, CDR2 YYNGEE. Trimming took 6 bases from V and 3 from J, leaving 17 bases between them. The CDR3 covers 15 residues. In nucleotides, the CDR3 is TGTGCCAGCAACAGGGGGGGCTACGGTACAGATACGCAGTATTTT. Translated: CASNRGGYGTDTQYF.

The chain joins TRBV6-5 to TRBJ1-3; weak D call: TRBD1 (5 bases). CDR1 and CDR2 from the germline V gene are MNHEY and SVGAGI. Trimming shortened V by 3 bases and J by 8 bases, and 11 bases separated the two germline ends. The CDR3 covers 13 residues. The CDR3 loop is CASSYRGWDTIYF. In DNA form, the CDR3 reads TGTGCCAGCAGTTATAGGGGCTGGGACACCATATATTTT.

V and J are TRBV5-1 and TRBJ2-7; maybe TRBD2 (6 bases). The CDR3 extends over 16 amino acids. V lost 0 bases to trimming and J lost 1 base, with 14 bases between them. Germline assignment: CDR1 SGHRS and CDR2 YFSETQ. CDR3 DNA sequence: TGCGCCAGCAGCTTGGTGCCGCGCGGGGTTTCCTACGAGCAGTACTTC. Translating it yields CASSLVPRGVSYEQYF.

This sequence joins TRBV7-2 and TRBJ2-7; D ambiguous. V was trimmed by 2 bases and J by 2 bases, leaving 7 bases between them. CDR3 length: 13 residues. The V gene's germline CDR1 is SGHTA and CDR2 FQGNSA. For the CDR3, the DNA is TGTGCCAGCAGCTTACAGGTTCCCTACGAGCAGTACTTC. Translated: CASSLQVPYEQYF. Full variable domain (outside the CDR3, taken from reference TRBV7-2 and TRBJ2-7): GAGVSQSPSNKVTEKGKDVELRCDPISGHTALYWYRQSLGQGLEFLIYFQGNSAPDKSGLPSDRFSAERTGGSVSTLTIQRTQQEDSAVYLCASSLQVPYEQYFGPGTRLTVT.

The count of this clone is one. In nucleotides, the CDR3 is TGTGCCAGCAGCTCGCCGGGAACCCTCGGGAGCGAGCAGTACTTC. Residues: CASSSPGTLGSEQYF. The chain has TRBV11-2 and TRBJ2-7, with TRBD2 as a possible D gene (6 bases). This CDR3 region has 15 residues. With 4 bases removed from V and 6 bases from J, the gap between germline ends came to 19 bases. The germline CDR1 and CDR2 sequences are SGHAT and FQNNGV.

The chain uses TRBV5-8 and TRBJ2-1; a possible D gene is TRBD2 (6 bases). This CDR3 contains 15 residues. Germline lookup yields CDR1 SGHTS and CDR2 YDEGEE. V was clipped by 0 bases and J by 5 bases, with 12 bases between them. CDR3 region: CASSLGSSAHNEQFF. In nucleotides, the CDR3 is TGTGCCAGCAGCTTGGGGTCTAGCGCTCACAATGAGCAGTTCTTC.

This sequence joins TRBV6-1 and TRBJ1-5, with D perhaps TRBD1 (6 bases). The CDR3 contains 12 residues. Between the trimmed V and J ends, which lost 7 bases and 7 bases, there was a span of 11 bases. Germline assignment: CDR1 MNHNS and CDR2 SASEGT. The CDR3 sequence is CASKGGGQPQHF. The DNA of the CDR3 is TGTGCCAGCAAGGGGGGGGGACAGCCCCAGCATTTT.

J is TRBJ2-5 and V is TRBV4-1; no definite D call. Trimming stripped 1 base from V and 1 base from J, with 10 bases between. Germline lookup yields CDR1 MGHRA and CDR2 YSYEKL. The CDR3 has 15 amino acids. CDR3 in amino acids: CASSQGSQIQETQYF. The CDR3 bases are TGCGCCAGCAGCCAAGGTTCCCAGATCCAAGAGACCCAGTACTTC.

This clone was detected only once. The V call is TRBV18, the J call TRBJ2-2; 13 nucleotides match TRBD2. This CDR3 region has 17 residues. CDR1 is KGHSH and CDR2 is LQKENI in the germline V gene. V gave up 3 bases and J gave up 0 bases; unmatched junction bases: 1. The CDR3 bases are TGTGCCAGCTCACCGACTAGCGGGAGGACGAACACCGGGGAGCTGTTTTTT. It is translated as CASSPTSGRTNTGELFF. The full variable domain, in which reference TRBV18 and TRBJ2-2 provide the parts outside the CDR3, is NAGVMQNPRHLVRRRGQEARLRCSPMKGHSHVYWYRQLPEEGLKFMVYLQKENIIDESGMPKERFSAEFPKEGPSILRIQQVVRGDSAAYFCASSPTSGRTNTGELFFGEGSRLTVL.

The rearrangement uses TRBV5-5 and TRBJ2-1; 10 nucleotides agree with TRBD2. J lost 3 bases, V lost 0 bases, and 6 bases had no gene match. There are 17 residues in the CDR3. Germline V gives CDR1 SGHKS, CDR2 YYEKEE (reference sequence). The CDR3 protein is CASSLVTSGMIYNEQFF. CDR3 nucleotide sequence: TGTGCCAGCAGCTTGGTAACTAGCGGGATGATCTACAATGAGCAGTTCTTC. Supplemented by reference TRBV5-5 and TRBJ2-1, the full variable domain reads DAGVTQSPTHLIKTRGQQVTLRCSPISGHKSVSWYQQVLGQGPQFIFQYYEKEERGRGNFPDRFSARQFPNYSSELNVNALLLGDSALYLCASSLVTSGMIYNEQFFGPGTRLTVL.

The gene calls are TRBV28 and TRBJ2-7; maybe TRBD1 (5 bases). CDR1 is MDHEN, CDR2 SYDVKM, per germline. This CDR3 has 12 residues. V lost 2 bases and J 6 bases, leaving 8 bases between the germline ends. The CDR3 region is CASSLVQGEQYF. The DNA of the CDR3 is TGTGCCAGCAGTTTAGTCCAGGGCGAGCAGTACTTC.

The genes are TRBV10-2 and TRBJ2-1, with TRBD2 matching over 10 bases. Trimming cost V 3 bases and J 4 bases; bases outside gene matches: 9. CDR1 WSHSY and CDR2 SAAADI come from the germline V gene. The CDR3 is 17 amino acids. This CDR3 reads CASSDRGLAVLYNEQFF. DNA of the CDR3: TGCGCCAGCAGTGATCGTGGACTAGCGGTCCTGTACAATGAGCAGTTCTTC.

J is TRBJ2-7 and V is TRBV10-1; tentative D call: TRBD2 (8 bases). The CDR3 consists of 16 residues. V lost 6 bases to trimming and J lost 0 bases, with 18 bases between them. The germline V gene encodes CDR1 WNHNN and CDR2 SYGVQD (reference sequence). CDR3 loop: CASSRGSGRSSYEQYF. The CDR3 DNA reads TGCGCCAGCAGCAGGGGGAGCGGGAGAAGCTCCTACGAGCAGTACTTC.